This section outlines one TCR beta chain sequence together with its context. The sample originates from a study of blood T cell repertoires in COVID-19. The J segment lost 6 bases and the V segment lost 5 bases, leaving 6 bases of the junction unmatched. Germline CDR1 and CDR2: MNHEY and SMNVEV (reference sequence). This CDR3 contains 14 residues. Libraries were prepared by immunoSEQ multiplex PCR; TCRdb keeps only in-frame clonotypes and omits some of them. This sample has fewer than 25,000 clones; about 76% occur once, and the top ten carry around 7%. The V and J genes are TRBV27 and TRBJ2-3; TRBD2 agrees at 9 bases. Sequenced input: peripheral blood. The source of this sequence is a man aged 70-80 years with acute or convalescent COVID-19. The CDR3 bases are TGTGCCAGCAGTCCGGGACTAGCTGGCGATACGCAGTATTTT. This sequence encodes CASSPGLAGDTQYF.